This TCR beta chain was sequenced in a study of blood T cell repertoires in COVID-19. Study-wide context: Material from acute and convalescent COVID-19 was sourced from the United States, Italy and Spain. Nucleic acid was either cDNA or gDNA, and it came from T cells, B-cell-depleted T cells, or PBMCs.

CDR3 length: 15 residues. V dropped 1 base and J dropped 4; count of bases not matched to a gene: 4. Germline V gene sequence: CDR1 LNHNV, CDR2 YYDKDF (reference sequence). In the authors' methods: Estimated nucleated cell counts came from reference gene primer amplification. Produced via immunoSEQ multiplex PCR; TCRdb's table is partial and in-frame only. V, J and clone size are taken as reported in that table, and D and trimming were inferred from the DNA itself. The table has under 250,000 clones, roughly 86% seen once; the top ten hold roughly 1.6%. The chain carries TRBV15 and TRBJ1-5; 7 positions agree with TRBD1. Sample: peripheral blood. This clonotype was obtained from a woman aged 55-69 years who had recovered from COVID-19. In nucleotides, the CDR3 is TGTGCCACCAGCAGAGTGGGACAGAGAAATCAGCCCCAGCATTTT. This translates into CATSRVGQRNQPQHF.